The 21 T cell receptor beta chains presented below share a single source sample, sequenced in a study of T cell responses to AZD1222 COVID-19 vaccine. The table came from immunoSEQ multiplex PCR; TCRdb's copy has only in-frame clones and leaves some out. The sample holds 130,000 to 150,000 clones, about 93% seen once. The input for sequencing was peripheral blood, taken on day 0 of AZD1222 vaccination. The receptor source for this set is an adult in good health.

The chain is built from TRBV2 and TRBJ1-2; TRBD1 matches 7 bases. Germline CDR1 reads SNHLY; CDR2 reads FYNNEI. The V segment lost 5 bases and the J segment 8 bases; nucleotides outside the gene matches: 8. This CDR3 spans 13 amino acids. The CDR3 region has the DNA TGTGCCAGCAGTCTACAGGGGTCTTTGGGCTACACCTTC. Residues: CASSLQGSLGYTF.

For this clone: The identical CDR3 is also encoded by other nucleotide sequences in the sample. The chain employs TRBV18 and TRBJ2-7; no reliable D call. This CDR3 is built from 13 residues. Germline V lookup: CDR1 KGHSH, CDR2 LQKENI. Trimming shortened V by 0 bases and J by 0 bases, and 3 bases separated the two germline ends. Here the CDR3 reads CASSPPSSYEQYF. The CDR3 DNA reads as TGTGCCAGCTCACCACCAAGCTCCTACGAGCAGTACTTC.

The V and J genes are TRBV7-6 and TRBJ1-1; D gene uncertain. V was cut by 2 bases and J by 0 bases, with 10 bases left in between. This CDR3 is 15 amino acids long. Germline CDR1 and CDR2: SGHVS and FNYEAQ. The CDR3 spells CASSLKDRMNTEAFF. Written as DNA, the CDR3 is TGTGCCAGCAGCTTAAAGGACCGCATGAACACTGAAGCTTTCTTT.

The gene calls are TRBV18 and TRBJ1-2; TRBD1 matches 7 bases. Germline values: CDR1 KGHSH, CDR2 LQKENI. V shed 4 bases, J shed 1 base, and the junction held 6 bases outside the gene matches. The length of the CDR3 is 15 residues. In nucleotides, the CDR3 is TGTGCCAGCTCACTCACAGGGGATGGTAACTATGGCTACACCTTC. Translation: CASSLTGDGNYGYTF.

Only one count was recorded for this clone. The chain joins TRBV18 to TRBJ1-2; D not resolved. This CDR3 is 14 amino acids long. Trimming pared 3 bases from V and 5 bases from J, leaving 13 bases between. Germline CDR1 KGHSH, CDR2 LQKENI. CDR3 loop: CASSPSPGEYGYTF. The CDR3 region has the DNA TGTGCCAGCTCACCCTCTCCGGGAGAATATGGCTACACCTTC. The entire variable domain, with the rest obtained from reference TRBV18 and TRBJ1-2, is as follows: NAGVMQNPRHLVRRRGQEARLRCSPMKGHSHVYWYRQLPEEGLKFMVYLQKENIIDESGMPKERFSAEFPKEGPSILRIQQVVRGDSAAYFCASSPSPGEYGYTFGSGTRLTVV.

This clone was counted a single time. The chain joins TRBV5-5 to TRBJ1-5; D is uncertain. The CDR3 is made up of 14 amino acids. CDR1 SGHKS and CDR2 YYEKEE come from the germline V gene (reference sequence). Deletions cut 0 bases from V and 4 bases from J, with 8 bases between. CDR3 amino acids: CASSLVPDNQPQHF. In nucleotides, the CDR3 is TGTGCCAGCAGCTTGGTTCCGGATAATCAGCCCCAGCATTTT.

The CDR3 coding sequence is TGTGCCAGCAGTCCGGACAGGTCGGGTCAGCCCCAGCATTTT. Protein: CASSPDRSGQPQHF. The J gene is TRBJ1-5, the V gene TRBV27; TRBD1 matches 7 bases. Germline V gives CDR1 MNHEY, CDR2 SMNVEV (reference sequence). This CDR3 region has 14 residues. The junction had 7 bases not matched to a gene; V was cut back by 5 bases and J by 6 bases.

CDR3 sequence (DNA): TGTGCCAGCAGCTCGTTCTACGAGCAGTACTTC. Residues: CASSSFYEQYF. The chain employs TRBV7-2 and TRBJ2-7; D not certain. V dropped 4 bases and J dropped 3 bases, with 4 bases sitting between them. This CDR3 spans 11 amino acids. From germline, CDR1 is SGHTA and CDR2 FQGNSA.

The chain's CDR3 is CASSEGTGGNQPQHF. CDR3 DNA: TGTGCCAGCAGTGAAGGGACAGGGGGCAATCAGCCCCAGCATTTT. The V call is TRBV2, the J call TRBJ1-5; 9 bases are shared with TRBD1. With V trimmed by 1 base and J by 2 bases, 0 bases remained unmatched. This CDR3 has 15 amino acids. Germline CDR1 SNHLY, CDR2 FYNNEI.

This chain links TRBV9 with TRBJ2-1; 8 bases map to TRBD2. J was trimmed by 6 bases and V by 4 bases; bases with no gene match: 6. This CDR3 has 14 amino acids. Germline-derived CDR1 and CDR2 are SGDLS and YYNGEE. The CDR3 here is CASSQNRGGNEQFF. CDR3 sequence (DNA): TGTGCCAGCAGCCAAAACCGGGGGGGCAATGAGCAGTTCTTC. The full variable domain, rest sourced from reference TRBV9 and TRBJ2-1, is DSGVTQTPKHLITATGQRVTLRCSPRSGDLSVYWYQQSLDQGLQFLIQYYNGEERAKGNILERFSAQQFPDLHSELNLSSLELGDSALYFCASSQNRGGNEQFFGPGTRLTVL.

This rearrangement joins TRBV2 to TRBJ1-6; 10 nucleotides match TRBD1. V lost 4 bases and J lost 7; bases outside the gene matches: 7. Germline assignment: CDR1 SNHLY and CDR2 FYNNEI. This CDR3 comprises 16 residues. CDR3 loop: CASSVGGQGENSPLHF. CDR3 coding DNA: TGTGCCAGCAGTGTTGGTGGACAGGGGGAAAATTCACCCCTCCACTTT.

This sequence joins TRBV4-2 and TRBJ2-3, with D perhaps TRBD2 (6 bases). The CDR3 runs 15 residues. Germline V gives CDR1 LGHNA, CDR2 YNFKEQ. The V gene lost 3 bases and the J gene lost 2 bases, with 12 bases spanning the gap. CDR3 nucleotide sequence: TGTGCCAGCAGCCAGGGACTTTGGTTCACAGATACGCAGTATTTT. Its protein product is CASSQGLWFTDTQYF.

The chain links TRBV29-1 to TRBJ2-1; 10 nucleotides agree with TRBD2. The V gene's germline CDR1 is SQVTM and CDR2 ANQGSEA. The CDR3 consists of 17 residues. Germline trimming cut 0 bases from V and 6 bases from J; bases unmatched to any gene: 11. CDR3 coding DNA: TGCAGCGTTGAAGAGCTCACTAGCGGGAAAATTCCCAATGAGCAGTTCTTC. Residues: CSVEELTSGKIPNEQFF.

J is TRBJ1-5 and V is TRBV5-8, with TRBD1 matching over 7 bases. The CDR3 loop spans 16 amino acids. Germline V gives CDR1 SGHTS, CDR2 YDEGEE. After removal of 0 bases from V and 9 bases from J, the junction contained 12 bases not matched to a gene. Here the CDR3 reads CASSLGTDRPLSPQHF. CDR3 DNA: TGTGCCAGCAGCTTGGGTACGGACAGGCCTTTGTCGCCCCAGCATTTT.

V gene TRBV19 combines with J gene TRBJ1-5, with 9 positions matching TRBD1. From germline, CDR1 is LNHDA and CDR2 SQIVND (reference sequence). J lost 7 bases, V lost 1 base, and 5 bases had no gene match. The CDR3 has 15 residues. In nucleotides, the CDR3 is TGTGCCAGTAGTATAGGGGGACAGGGTGGCCAGCCCCAGCATTTT. Translated, it gives CASSIGGQGGQPQHF.

The chain recombines TRBV7-9 with TRBJ2-7; D gene unclear. The germline gives CDR1 SEHNR, CDR2 FQNEAQ (reference sequence). The ends were cut back, 3 bases at V and 4 bases at J, with 10 bases in the middle. The CDR3 loop spans 13 amino acids. The CDR3 loop reads CASSLVSSYEQYF. DNA of the CDR3: TGTGCCAGCAGCTTGGTGTCCTCTTACGAGCAGTACTTC.

The genes are TRBV21-1 and TRBJ1-1. TRBV21-1 is flagged as a pseudogene. The CDR3 sequence is 16 residues long. The CDR3 sequence: CASSREWTGETTEAFF. CDR3 nucleotide sequence: TGTGCCAGCAGCAGAGAATGGACGGGGGAAACCACTGAAGCTTTCTTT.

This clone was counted only a few times. The chain carries TRBV7-9 and TRBJ1-2; 8 bases match TRBD1. The CDR3 covers 14 residues. Trimming took 4 bases from V and 7 from J; bases not matched to a gene: 8. In germline, CDR1 is SEHNR, CDR2 FQNEAQ (reference sequence). CDR3 region: CASSYGQGMGGYTF. DNA for the CDR3: TGTGCCAGCAGCTATGGACAGGGTATGGGTGGCTACACCTTC.

J is TRBJ1-1 and V is TRBV4-2; D uncertain. Deletions cut 0 bases from V and 1 base from J, with 9 bases between. This CDR3 spans 15 amino acids. Germline CDR1 LGHNA, CDR2 YNFKEQ. The CDR3 sequence: CASSQDDTANTEAFF. CDR3 nucleotide sequence: TGTGCCAGCAGCCAAGATGACACAGCGAACACTGAAGCTTTCTTT.

The chain has TRBV19 and TRBJ2-1; D perhaps matches TRBD2 (6 bases). CDR1 is LNHDA, CDR2 SQIVND, per germline (reference sequence). V dropped 6 bases and J dropped 6 bases, with 21 bases sitting between them. The CDR3 length is 16 residues. CDR3 amino acids: CASSHTYGRGSNEQFF. The DNA for the CDR3 is TGTGCCAGTAGCCATACGTACGGGAGAGGGAGCAATGAGCAGTTCTTC.

The CDR3 coding sequence is TGTGCCATCAGTGACCCTGACAGGGTTTATGGCTACACCTTC. Translating gives CAISDPDRVYGYTF. V usage is TRBV10-3 and J usage is TRBJ1-2, with TRBD1 matching over 7 bases. In germline, CDR1 is ENHRY, CDR2 SYGVKD. The CDR3 contains 14 residues. The ends lost 3 bases at V and 5 bases at J; junction bases unmatched: 6.